One sample yielded the 17 T cell receptor beta chains listed below, sequenced in a study of T cell responses to AZD1222 COVID-19 vaccine (TCRdb year 2021). The library was obtained by the immunoSEQ multiplex PCR assay. As stored in TCRdb, this immuneACCESS dataset retains in-frame rearrangements with V and J assigned. A fraction of the clones does not appear; measured against another copy, unresolved V genes explain less than half of the discrepancy, and the remainder lacks a known reason. Across this sample there are 150,000 to 200,000 clones, with approximately 90% seen only once. The top ten clonotypes cover about 3.5% of the sample. Per the publication, the time point label means: about 28 days (+/-7) after the second vaccine dose. Sequences were derived from peripheral blood, sampled 28 days after the second AZD1222 dose. The source of these receptors is an adult who received the AZD1222 COVID-19 vaccine.

The J gene is TRBJ1-2, the V gene TRBV10-3; D may be TRBD1 (5 bases). Germline CDR1 reads ENHRY; CDR2 reads SYGVKD. Trimming cost V 0 bases and J 3 bases, with 8 bases left between them. The CDR3 consists of 14 residues. The CDR3 region is CAISESVGDYGYTF. CDR3 bases: TGTGCCATCAGTGAGTCGGTGGGGGACTATGGCTACACCTTC.

The chain uses TRBV29-1 and TRBJ2-6, with D unresolved. CDR1 and CDR2 from the germline V gene are SQVTM and ANQGSEA. The CDR3 runs 12 residues. Trimming removed 5 bases from V and 2 bases from J, with 4 bases in between. The CDR3, as DNA: TGCAGCGTTCTGACTGGGGCCAACGTCCTGACTTTC. As protein: CSVLTGANVLTF.

CDR3: CASSSYRVGEQFF. As DNA, the CDR3 is TGTGCCAGCAGCTCCTACAGGGTAGGTGAGCAGTTCTTC. J is TRBJ2-1 and V is TRBV7-2; tentative D call: TRBD1 (6 bases). V lost 4 bases to trimming and J lost 9 bases, with 13 bases between them. In germline, CDR1 is SGHTA, CDR2 FQGNSA. The CDR3 spans 13 residues.

The V gene is TRBV5-1, the J gene TRBJ1-1; D gene unclear. CDR1 is SGHRS and CDR2 is YFSETQ in the germline V gene. The V and J ends lost 5 bases and 1 base respectively, with 9 bases between them. The CDR3 has 13 residues. CDR3 sequence (DNA): TGCGCCAGCAGTCCAACTCCGAACACTGAAGCTTTCTTT. Protein product: CASSPTPNTEAFF.

The rearrangement links TRBV10-3 to TRBJ2-1; 9 positions match TRBD2. The V and J ends lost 0 bases and 6 bases, in that order; junction bases with no gene match: 6. This CDR3 is built from 16 residues. Germline-derived CDR1 and CDR2 are ENHRY and SYGVKD. CDR3 sequence (DNA): TGTGCCATCAGTGAGTCGGGTCTAGCGGGACCCAATGAGCAGTTCTTC. Translating gives CAISESGLAGPNEQFF.

The chain joins TRBV2 to TRBJ2-2, with unresolved D. V dropped 7 bases and J dropped 6 bases, with 3 bases sitting between them. The CDR3 has 10 residues. The germline V gene has CDR1 SNHLY and CDR2 FYNNEI. CDR3 sequence reads: CASKAGELFF. CDR3 DNA: TGTGCCAGCAAAGCCGGGGAGCTGTTTTTT.

The V gene is TRBV2, the J gene TRBJ1-5; tentatively, D is TRBD1 (5 bases). V was trimmed by 7 bases and J by 7 bases, leaving 17 bases between them. CDR3 length: 14 amino acids. CDR1 is SNHLY and CDR2 is FYNNEI in the germline V gene. CDR3: CASNQWQGGQPQHF. The CDR3 region has the DNA TGTGCCAGCAACCAATGGCAGGGCGGACAGCCCCAGCATTTT.

The J gene is TRBJ2-7, the V gene TRBV10-3; a possible D gene is TRBD2 (6 bases). The CDR3 runs 13 residues. CDR1 and CDR2 from the germline V gene are ENHRY and SYGVKD. Trimming left V 2 bases short and J 10 bases short, with 15 bases between. The CDR3 nucleotides are TGTGCCATCAGTGAGGCCCAGACGGGGGAACAGTACTTC. Its protein is CAISEAQTGEQYF.

The V and J genes are TRBV28 and TRBJ1-6, with a tentative D call TRBD1 (6 bases). Trimming took off 2 bases at V and 7 bases at J, with 12 bases between the two ends. The CDR3 totals 15 residues. In germline, CDR1 is MDHEN, CDR2 SYDVKM. The CDR3 sequence: CASSLIGGTNSPLHF. The CDR3 DNA sequence: TGTGCCAGCAGTTTAATCGGGGGCACGAATTCACCCCTCCACTTT.

J is TRBJ2-5 and V is TRBV11-3; a possible D gene is TRBD1 (6 bases). In germline, CDR1 is SGHNT, CDR2 YENEEA. Trimming removed 2 bases from V and 2 bases from J, with 15 bases in between. The CDR3 has 16 residues. CDR3 region: CASSLTPRGGQETQYF. CDR3 coding DNA: TGTGCCAGCAGCTTAACCCCCAGGGGCGGACAAGAGACCCAGTACTTC.

The genes are TRBV11-3 and TRBJ1-2, with a tentative D call TRBD1 (6 bases). The CDR3 spans 15 residues. Deletions cut 4 bases from V and 4 bases from J, with 16 bases between. In germline, CDR1 is SGHNT, CDR2 YENEEA. The CDR3 DNA sequence: TGTGCCAGCAGCTCGCGCCAACAGGGAAGCTATGGCTACACCTTC. Protein: CASSSRQQGSYGYTF.

This clone was seen only once. V usage is TRBV19 and J usage is TRBJ2-7, with TRBD2 matching 7 bases. Looked up from germline, CDR1 is LNHDA and CDR2 is SQIVND (reference sequence). This CDR3 region has 15 residues. V dropped 0 bases and J dropped 1; count of bases not matched to a gene: 3. As DNA, the CDR3 is TGTGCCAGTAGTATAGATGCGGGAGCGTCCTACGAGCAGTACTTC. Amino acids: CASSIDAGASYEQYF.

This clone was observed a few times. In nucleotides, the CDR3 is TGTGCCAGCAGCCCGGGGGGACAGGGGGCCTATGGCTACACCTTC. Translation gives CASSPGGQGAYGYTF. The genes are TRBV7-9 and TRBJ1-2; 12 bases match TRBD1. This CDR3 is 15 amino acids long. V shed 5 bases, J shed 4 bases, and the junction held 5 bases outside the gene matches. The germline CDR1 and CDR2 sequences are SEHNR and FQNEAQ (reference sequence).

V is TRBV7-9 and J is TRBJ2-7; 10 nucleotides align to TRBD2. The CDR3 covers 14 residues. The J segment lost 3 bases and the V segment lost 5 bases, leaving 4 bases of the junction unmatched. In germline, CDR1 is SEHNR, CDR2 FQNEAQ (reference sequence). This CDR3 is CASSRSSGSYEQYF. DNA of the CDR3: TGTGCCAGCAGCCGATCTAGCGGGAGCTACGAGCAGTACTTC.

The chain combines TRBV4-2 with TRBJ1-3; D is possibly TRBD1 (6 bases). The CDR3 contains 16 residues. The V end lost 3 bases, the J end lost 5 bases, and 17 bases lay between the germline ends. Germline CDR1 is LGHNA and CDR2 is YNFKEQ. DNA of the CDR3: TGTGCCAGCAGCCAGGAACAGGGAAGCGGGCGAAACACCATATATTTT. Amino acids: CASSQEQGSGRNTIYF.

The genes are TRBV3-1 (or the pseudogene TRBV3-2) and TRBJ2-3; 13 positions agree with TRBD2. This CDR3 has 16 residues. With V trimmed by 3 bases and J by 6 bases, 6 bases remained unmatched. Looked up from germline, CDR1 is LGHDT and CDR2 is YNNKEL (reference sequence). This CDR3 is CASSQMGLAGTDTQYF. CDR3 in DNA: TGTGCCAGCAGCCAGATGGGACTAGCGGGAACCGATACGCAGTATTTT.

The chain joins TRBV11-2 to TRBJ1-5; 10 nucleotides line up with TRBD1. The V segment lost 5 bases and the J segment 5 bases; nucleotides outside the gene matches: 3. The CDR3 totals 14 residues. Germline CDR1 reads SGHAT; CDR2 reads FQNNGV. The CDR3 loop reads CASSRGTGDQPQHF. In DNA, the CDR3 is TGTGCCAGCAGCAGAGGGACAGGGGATCAGCCCCAGCATTTT.